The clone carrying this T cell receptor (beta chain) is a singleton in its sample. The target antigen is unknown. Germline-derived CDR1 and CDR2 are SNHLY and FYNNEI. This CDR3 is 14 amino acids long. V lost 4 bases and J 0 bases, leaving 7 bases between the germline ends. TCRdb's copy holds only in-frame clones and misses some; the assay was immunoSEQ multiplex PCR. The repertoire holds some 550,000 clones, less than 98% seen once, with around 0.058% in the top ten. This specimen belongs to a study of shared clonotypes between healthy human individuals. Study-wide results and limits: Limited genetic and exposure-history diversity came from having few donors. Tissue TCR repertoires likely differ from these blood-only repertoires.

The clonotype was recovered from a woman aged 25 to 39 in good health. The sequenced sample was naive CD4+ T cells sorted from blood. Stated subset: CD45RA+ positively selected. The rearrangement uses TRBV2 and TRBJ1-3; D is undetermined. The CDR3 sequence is CASSAYNSGNTIYF. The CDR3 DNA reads TGTGCCAGCAGTGCTTACAACTCTGGAAACACCATATATTTT.